This entry is about one T cell receptor beta chain. The CDR3 spans 12 residues. Germline loops: CDR1 SNHLY, CDR2 FYNNEI. The V end lost 7 bases, the J end lost 1 base, and 7 bases lay between the germline ends. The sample originates from a study of cytomegalovirus exposure and HLA in healthy donors. It was with 60 Vbeta and 13 Jbeta primers that the PCR ran. TCRdb's copy holds only in-frame clones and misses some; the assay was immunoSEQ multiplex PCR. The sample contains just over 150,000 clones, approximately 79% of which appear only once. Sequencing was done on a sample of PBMCs. This chain uses TRBV2 with TRBJ1-1; maybe TRBD1 (6 bases). The clonotype comes from a woman aged 45-60 years in good health and CMV-seropositive. The CDR3 nucleotides read TGTGCCAGCAAGGACAGGAACACTGAAGCTTTCTTT. As protein: CASKDRNTEAFF.